Sequencing of this T cell receptor beta chain was carried out in a study of identical twins' blood T cells. Sample barcodes were added at both library ends during cDNA synthesis. Each CDR3 protein gets one entry after TCRdb re-called the 5' RACE reads with MiXCR. In the table there are 300,000 to 400,000 distinct CDR3 sequences, more than 25% of which are singletons. Many counts were recorded for this clonotype. This CDR3 is 14 amino acids long. V lost 3 bases, J lost 6 bases, and 12 bases lay in between. Germline V gives CDR1 MGHRA, CDR2 YSYEKL. The sequence was collected from a woman aged 18-49 years in good health. Specimen: PBMCs. The chain employs TRBV4-1 and TRBJ1-5; D is uncertain. The CDR3 coding sequence is TGCGCCAGCAGCCATGTATGGGGAAGTCAGCCCCAGCATTTT. It translates to CASSHVWGSQPQHF.